The sequence of this TCR beta chain was determined in a study of control samples from healthy donors and cancer patients. Trimming cost V 5 bases and J 0 bases, with 17 bases left between them. This CDR3 is 17 amino acids long. CDR1 is SGHVS, CDR2 FNYEAQ, per germline. The protocol was immunoSEQ multiplex PCR, while the TCRdb copy is restricted to in-frame clones and leaves out a portion. The sample records roughly 74,000 clones, approximately 94% being singletons. The source of this sequence is a woman aged 18 to 35 in good health. The genes are TRBV7-6 and TRBJ2-1; weak D call: TRBD2 (6 bases). Sequenced: blood. In DNA form, the CDR3 reads TGTGCCAGCAGCCCTAGGCCGCTAGCGAGCTCCTACAATGAGCAGTTCTTC. Translation: CASSPRPLASSYNEQFF.